One and the same sample provided the 17 T cell receptor beta chains below, sequenced in a study of blood T cells in healthy people across ages. Through a sample-barcoded 5' primer and a J-beta primer mix, a second PCR was run for roughly 7 to 11 cycles. TCRdb independently ran MiXCR on the 5' RACE reads; one entry per CDR3 protein. The sample has about 900,000 distinct CDR3 sequences; approximately 59% are singletons. Sequencing was performed on blood. These receptors all stem from a man under 40 in good health.

The chain uses TRBV7-2 and TRBJ2-3, with 8 bases fitting TRBD1. The CDR3 runs 15 residues. Trimming removed 2 bases from V and 3 bases from J; junction bases left unmatched: 4. CDR1 is SGHTA, CDR2 FQGNSA, per germline. CDR3 sequence reads: CASSLQGQETDTQYF. CDR3 bases: TGTGCCAGCAGCTTACAGGGACAGGAGACAGATACGCAGTATTTT.

This chain links TRBV24-1 with TRBJ2-5, with 7 bases fitting TRBD1. Trimming took 5 bases from V and 2 from J; bases not matched to a gene: 4. This CDR3 comprises 14 residues. The germline CDR1 and CDR2 sequences are KGHDR and SFDVKD. This CDR3 reads CATSGGTAQETQYF. DNA of the CDR3: TGTGCCACCAGTGGAGGGACAGCACAAGAGACCCAGTACTTC.

This clonotype was found a few times. The V and J genes are TRBV27 and TRBJ1-6; D possibly corresponds to TRBD1 (6 bases). The germline V gene has CDR1 MNHEY and CDR2 SMNVEV (reference sequence). The CDR3 is 15 residues long. Trimming took off 6 bases at V and 0 bases at J, with 9 bases between the two ends. The DNA of the CDR3 is TGTGCCAGCAGCGACAGGCCCTCCTATAATTCACCCCTCCACTTT. Amino acids: CASSDRPSYNSPLHF.

Notes on this clonotype: This may be a read error, as it is one base from a much larger clone. The chain links TRBV6-2 or TRBV6-3 to TRBJ2-3, with D hard to call. V lost 2 bases and J 0 bases, leaving 12 bases between the germline ends. This CDR3 has 16 amino acids. Per germline, CDR1 MNHEY and CDR2 SVGEGT. The DNA of the CDR3 is TGTGCCAGCAGTTACATTGCACGCCTTAGCACAGATACGCAGTATTTT. Protein: CASSYIARLSTDTQYF.

The chain recombines TRBV5-1 with TRBJ2-3, with 11 positions matching TRBD2. The trim removed 0 bases at V and 4 bases at J, leaving 7 bases unmatched. Germline V gene data show CDR1 as SGHRS and CDR2 as YFSETQ. The CDR3 has 17 amino acids. CDR3 region: CASSLALTSGDADTQYF. CDR3 in DNA: TGCGCCAGCAGCTTGGCCCTGACTAGCGGGGATGCAGATACGCAGTATTTT.

The chain recombines TRBV29-1 with TRBJ1-2, with 8 nucleotides matching TRBD1. This CDR3 comprises 14 residues. Germline values: CDR1 SQVTM, CDR2 ANQGSEA. The J segment lost 7 bases and the V segment lost 1 base, leaving 8 bases of the junction unmatched. The CDR3 loop reads CSVEAQQGVGGYTF. CDR3 nucleotide sequence: TGCAGCGTTGAAGCACAACAGGGGGTTGGTGGCTACACCTTC.

In this sample, this clonotype turned up a few times. This chain joins TRBV7-9 and TRBJ2-1; 7 bases agree with TRBD1. From germline, CDR1 is SEHNR and CDR2 FQNEAQ (reference sequence). V shed 7 bases, J shed 3 bases, and the junction held 6 bases outside the gene matches. The CDR3 extends over 14 amino acids. CDR3: CASTEGADYNEQFF. The CDR3 coding sequence is TGTGCCAGCACCGAGGGGGCGGACTACAATGAGCAGTTCTTC.

This clonotype was counted once. The V call is TRBV7-9, the J call TRBJ1-2; 8 positions match TRBD1. The germline V gene encodes CDR1 SEHNR and CDR2 FQNEAQ (reference sequence). The CDR3 length is 12 residues. Germline trimming cut 2 bases from V and 13 bases from J; bases unmatched to any gene: 6. CDR3 nucleotide sequence: TGTGCCAGCAGCTTATCGCTTACAGGGGGCACCTTC. Amino acid sequence: CASSLSLTGGTF.

The CDR3 nucleotides are TGCGCCAGCAGCCAAGGTCTAGCCCGTCGAGAGACCCAGTACTTC. It specifies CASSQGLARRETQYF. The chain combines TRBV4-3 with TRBJ2-7; a possible D gene is TRBD2 (5 bases). The closer fit of TRBJ2-5 to the DNA end suggests the J call may be wrong. This CDR3 contains 15 residues. In germline, CDR1 is LGHNA, CDR2 YSLEER.

The chain recombines TRBV11-2 with TRBJ2-1; 16 bases fit TRBD2. J gave up 0 bases and V 0 bases, and 2 bases lay outside the gene matches. From germline, CDR1 is SGHAT and CDR2 FQNNGV. The CDR3 loop spans 19 amino acids. CDR3 residues: CASSLDGTSGGGSYNEQFF. CDR3 nucleotide sequence: TGTGCCAGCAGCTTAGATGGGACTAGCGGGGGGGGCTCCTACAATGAGCAGTTCTTC. The complete variable domain, with remaining parts taken from reference TRBV11-2 and TRBJ2-1, reads EAGVAQSPRYKIIEKRQSVAFWCNPISGHATLYWYQQILGQGPKLLIQFQNNGVVDDSQLPKDRFSAERLKGVDSTLKIQPAKLEDSAVYLCASSLDGTSGGGSYNEQFFGPGTRLTVL.

The chain is built from TRBV20-1 and TRBJ1-5, with D maybe TRBD1 (5 bases). The CDR3 totals 12 residues. Germline V gene data show CDR1 as DFQATT and CDR2 as SNEGSKA (reference sequence). Trimming took 3 bases from V and 7 from J, leaving 10 bases between them. CDR3 bases: TGCAGTGCTAGGAGGTCAGGGCAGCCCCAGCATTTT. This encodes CSARRSGQPQHF.

The chain couples TRBV20-1 to TRBJ2-1; D perhaps matches TRBD2 (5 bases). This CDR3 comprises 14 residues. CDR1 and CDR2 from the germline V gene are DFQATT and SNEGSKA (reference sequence). Trimming removed 6 bases from V and 8 bases from J, with 20 bases in between. Here the CDR3 reads CSAPPQLVKDEQFF. In nucleotides, the CDR3 is TGCAGTGCCCCCCCTCAACTAGTTAAGGATGAGCAGTTCTTC.

J is TRBJ2-5 and V is TRBV7-2; 9 positions agree with TRBD1. Germline values: CDR1 SGHTA, CDR2 FQGNSA. The CDR3 length is 14 residues. V lost 11 bases and J lost 0; bases outside the gene matches: 7. The DNA for the CDR3 is TGTGCCGTCCGGGACAGGGCCAACCAAGAGACCCAGTACTTC. This codes for CAVRDRANQETQYF.

This rearrangement joins TRBV6-2 or TRBV6-3 to TRBJ2-3; 7 nucleotides match TRBD1. Unmatched junction bases numbered 8, after V lost 3 bases and J lost 8 bases. Germline CDR1 reads MNHEY; CDR2 reads SVGEGT. The CDR3 has 14 amino acids. The DNA for the CDR3 is TGTGCCAGCAGTTATACTACAGGGGCCGGTACGCAGTATTTT. Translating gives CASSYTTGAGTQYF.

The gene calls are TRBV27 and TRBJ2-4; tentatively, D is TRBD1 (5 bases). The J call is in doubt because the DNA end fits TRBJ2-7 better. This CDR3 spans 15 amino acids. Germline CDR1 and CDR2: MNHEY and SMNVEV (reference sequence). CDR3 region: CASSFLGQGFYEQYF. For the CDR3, the DNA is TGTGCCAGCAGTTTTCTGGGTCAGGGATTTTACGAGCAGTACTTC.

Note on this clonotype: An end of the junction does not agree with germline; a read error may underlie this. Here the CDR3 reads CAVSDQGRSQETQYF. The CDR3 DNA reads as TGTGCCGTCAGTGACCAGGGACGGAGCCAAGAGACCCAGTACTTC. The rearrangement joins TRBV10-3 to TRBJ2-5, with D possibly being TRBD1 or TRBD2 (5 bases each). The CDR3 length is 15 residues. From germline, CDR1 is ENHRY and CDR2 SYGVKD.

This clonotype was counted a single time. The V call is TRBV7-2, the J call TRBJ2-3; the D is unclear. The V and J ends lost 1 base and 5 bases respectively, with 16 bases between them. The length of the CDR3 is 16 residues. Germline CDR1 and CDR2: SGHTA and FQGNSA. CDR3 amino acids: CASSLVGSAKVDTQYF. DNA for the CDR3: TGTGCCAGCAGCTTAGTTGGTTCGGCCAAGGTAGATACGCAGTATTTT.